This T cell receptor beta chain comes out of a study of blood T cell repertoires in COVID-19. Seattle's enrolled individuals joined amid active infection and were then monitored longitudinally. Generated by immunoSEQ multiplex PCR, the TCRdb table keeps only in-frame clones and is missing some. Among under 250,000 clones, 92% were seen once, and the ten largest hold over 0.65%. The ends were cut back, 5 bases at V and 4 bases at J, with 17 bases in the middle. The CDR3 has 15 amino acids. Germline V gene sequence: CDR1 MNHEY, CDR2 SVGAGI. The clonotype was recovered from a man younger than 40 with COVID-19, enrolled during active disease. This sequence joins TRBV6-5 and TRBJ1-1; D is possibly TRBD1 (6 bases). The sample taken for sequencing was peripheral blood. CDR3 sequence: CASSMTRGRGTEAFF. CDR3 in DNA: TGTGCCAGCAGTATGACCAGGGGAAGGGGCACTGAAGCTTTCTTT.